The TCR beta chain under discussion was sequenced for a study of cytomegalovirus exposure and HLA in healthy donors. Study-wide findings and caveats: Earlier findings revealed that most TCR beta V segments proved productive either about 87% or about 30% of the time. For cytomegalovirus status, the classifier reportedly gave diagnoses with high specificity and sensitivity. Despite most TCR sequences being rare, some public TCRs occurred in many donors.

This clone occurred a few times. What it recognizes is unknown. The PCR employed 60 Vbeta primers together with 13 Jbeta primers. Assay used: immunoSEQ multiplex PCR; TCRdb lists only in-frame clones, some missing. Found here are 150,000 or so clones, 80% of them singletons; the top ten hold around 15%. V was pared by 6 bases and J by 4 bases, with 19 bases between. Per the germline V gene, CDR1 is MNHEY and CDR2 is SVGAGI. This CDR3 spans 15 amino acids. The chain uses TRBV6-5 and TRBJ2-7, with D possibly being TRBD1 (6 bases). This receptor was identified in a woman aged 40 to 50 in good health and CMV-seronegative. The sequencing input was PBMCs. The CDR3: CASRRQTGTPYEQYF. CDR3 DNA sequence: TGTGCCAGCAGGCGACAAACAGGGACCCCATACGAGCAGTACTTC.